This T cell receptor (beta chain) was sequenced for a study of T cell repertoires in cytomegalovirus infection. As for the study in general: The public TCR beta signatures pointed to both CMV infection and matching HLA type.

CDR3 size: 11 residues. V was shortened by 10 bases and J by 11 bases, with 15 bases between the two germline ends. The germline V gene encodes CDR1 MNHNY and CDR2 SVGAGI (reference sequence). General study results and limits: HLA-C-restricted CMV-specific TCR beta clonotypes prevailed in the ex vivo response. CMV carriers having the relevant HLA were flagged by cumulative public TCR beta family frequency.

TCRdb re-called the reads with MiXCR, one entry per CDR3 protein. The sample records more than 200,000 distinct CDR3 sequences, approximately 8.3% being singletons. To note about this clonotype: Its matching antigen is unknown. A much larger clone differs by one base, so this may be a read error.

The chain recombines TRBV6-6 with TRBJ1-5, with D tentatively TRBD1 (5 bases). This clonotype was sampled from a human donor in good health (CMV status not recorded). Some clones in this sample may be carry-over from other donors' samples. The sequencing sample was made of PBMCs. The CDR3 sequence is CATLARVAQHF. For the CDR3, the DNA is TGTGCCACCCTAGCCAGGGTGGCCCAGCATTTT.